This T cell receptor beta chain was sequenced during a study of Ad26.COV2.S vaccination and SARS-CoV-2 variants. Study-wide context: It was the COV1001 Ad26.COV2.S trial arm that included the donor. The study gave Ad26.COV2.S intramuscularly, once or twice 56 days apart. Study outcomes and limitations: Total responses of T cells may have been underestimated by the analyses of TCR breadth and depth.

Treatment denoted: 15 to 20 received Ad26.COV2.S at low or high dose, single or two shots; roughly 5 received placebo; per-sample allocation not given. Material that was analyzed had been drawn on day 63 after the first vaccine or placebo injection. It was an adult aged 18-55 years in Boston who was the donor. With respect to this clone: What it recognizes is unknown.

The ends were cut back, 0 bases at V and 0 bases at J, with 9 bases in the middle. The germline gives CDR1 MNHEY, CDR2 SVGAGI. The CDR3 sequence is 15 residues long. Sequencing was performed with immunoSEQ multiplex PCR; in TCRdb, only in-frame clones are kept and a portion is missing. The sample includes about 370,000 clones, about nine tenths of them seen just once. This TCR was sampled from a person between 18 and 65 years old who received the Ad26.COV2.S COVID-19 vaccine or a placebo. The material was peripheral blood, obtained in a trial of Ad26.COV2.S vaccine versus placebo. J is TRBJ2-7 and V is TRBV6-5; D ambiguous. CDR3 in amino acids: CASSYSSRSSYEQYF. The DNA of the CDR3 is TGTGCCAGCAGTTACTCGAGCAGAAGCTCCTACGAGCAGTACTTC.